The 10 T cell receptor beta chains in this list originate from one sample, sequenced in a study of T cells in Graves' hyperthyroidism and ophthalmopathy. Researchers took RNA transcripts and amplified the TCR beta CDR3 regions from them. TCR CDR3 regions were first amplified by RT-PCR with HTBI primers. TCRdb re-called the multiplex PCR reads through MiXCR, storing one row per CDR3 protein. The sample holds roughly 250,000 distinct CDR3 sequences, approximately 16% seen once. The sequenced material came from blood. The receptor set was obtained from a woman in her late teens or twenties with Graves' ophthalmopathy.

This clonotype appeared many times. This rearrangement joins TRBV29-1 to TRBJ2-5; tentatively, D is TRBD2 (5 bases). This CDR3 has 14 residues. The ends were cut back, 4 bases at V and 2 bases at J, with 14 bases in the middle. Germline assignment: CDR1 SQVTM and CDR2 ANQGSEA. CDR3 DNA: TGCAGCGTTGTGAAAGACTATGGACAAGAGACCCAGTACTTC. This gives the protein CSVVKDYGQETQYF. Based on the CDR3 plus reference TRBV29-1 and TRBJ2-5, the full variable domain is SAVISQKPSRDICQRGTSLTIQCQVDSQVTMMFWYRQQPGQSLTLIATANQGSEATYESGFVIDKFPISRPNLTFSTLTVSNMSPEDSSIYLCSVVKDYGQETQYFGPGTRLLVL.

Ten or more counts support this clonotype. The junction and the germline gene differ at one end; a read error may be behind it. CDR3 protein: CASSNPGTANTKAFF. CDR3 sequence (DNA): TGTGCCAGCAGCAATCCAGGGACAGCGAACACTAAAGCTTTCTTT. The rearrangement joins TRBV11-1 to TRBJ1-1; 7 bases match TRBD1. The CDR3 totals 15 residues. The germline gives CDR1 SGHAT, CDR2 FQDESV (reference sequence).

This clonotype was recorded at least ten times. V is TRBV9 and J is TRBJ1-1; D is ambiguous. The germline V and J ends were trimmed by 1 base and 3 bases, with 13 bases remaining between them. Germline CDR1 reads SGDLS; CDR2 reads YYNGEE. There are 15 residues in the CDR3. The CDR3 DNA reads TGTGCCAGCAGCGTAAATCCATGGTTTGACACTGAAGCTTTCTTT. Translated: CASSVNPWFDTEAFF.

The table lists this clonotype with a few counts. The V gene is TRBV28, the J gene TRBJ1-5, with TRBD1 matching over 11 bases. The V segment lost 9 bases and the J segment 7 bases; nucleotides outside the gene matches: 14. The CDR3 runs to 16 residues. Germline assignment: CDR1 MDHEN and CDR2 SYDVKM. The CDR3 is CASISGTGGSRQPQHF. In DNA, the CDR3 is TGTGCCAGTATATCCGGGACAGGGGGAAGTCGGCAGCCCCAGCATTTT.

This clonotype was recorded many times. The chain couples TRBV29-1 to TRBJ2-5; 13 bases line up with TRBD2. CDR1 SQVTM and CDR2 ANQGSEA come from the germline V gene. The CDR3 has 14 residues. Germline trimming cut 4 bases from V and 2 bases from J; bases unmatched to any gene: 1. The CDR3 region has the DNA TGCAGCGTTGTGGGACTAGCGGGGCAAGAGACCCAGTACTTC. Translation gives CSVVGLAGQETQYF.

This clonotype has at least ten counts. CDR3 nucleotides: TGCAGTGCTAGAGAGATGTGGAGCTCCTATAATTCACCCCTCCACTTT. Protein sequence: CSAREMWSSYNSPLHF. The chain joins TRBV20-1 to TRBJ1-6; no clear D. The CDR3 extends over 16 amino acids. Trimming took 0 bases from V and 0 from J, leaving 9 bases between them. The germline V gene encodes CDR1 DFQATT and CDR2 SNEGSKA (reference sequence).

This clonotype appeared a few times. This rearrangement joins TRBV13 to TRBJ2-2; no reliable D call. V lost 8 bases to trimming and J lost 6 bases, with 10 bases between them. This CDR3 contains 12 residues. Germline V gene lookup returns CDR1 PRHDT and CDR2 FYEKMQ (reference sequence). The CDR3 DNA is TGTGCCAGCCGCGCACTGGCCGGGGAGCTGTTTTTT. Translated: CASRALAGELFF.

This clonotype occurred many times. This chain links TRBV6-5 with TRBJ1-2; possibly TRBD1 for D (5 bases). Trimming removed 0 bases at V and 4 bases at J, with 15 bases between. The CDR3 spans 16 residues. In germline, CDR1 is MNHEY, CDR2 SVGAGI. In nucleotides, the CDR3 is TGTGCCAGCAGTTACTCGACTCCAGGAAGGGGCTATGGCTACACCTTC. Residues: CASSYSTPGRGYGYTF.

This clonotype was recorded many times. J is TRBJ1-1 and V is TRBV12-3 or TRBV12-4; D unresolved. The CDR3 consists of 14 residues. Trimming took 3 bases from V and 1 from J, leaving 9 bases between them. The CDR3 protein is CASSLRGPNTEAFF. CDR3 nucleotide sequence: TGTGCCAGCAGTTTGCGCGGGCCGAACACTGAAGCTTTCTTT.

In its sample, this clonotype was seen many times. Written as DNA, the CDR3 is TGTGCCACCAGCAGAGGGGACAGGGAAACTTACACTGAAGCTTTCTTT. Its protein product is CATSRGDRETYTEAFF. The chain couples TRBV15 to TRBJ1-1; 9 bases fit TRBD1. After removal of 1 base from V and 3 bases from J, the junction contained 6 bases not matched to a gene. The germline V gene has CDR1 LNHNV and CDR2 YYDKDF (reference sequence). CDR3 length equals 16 residues.